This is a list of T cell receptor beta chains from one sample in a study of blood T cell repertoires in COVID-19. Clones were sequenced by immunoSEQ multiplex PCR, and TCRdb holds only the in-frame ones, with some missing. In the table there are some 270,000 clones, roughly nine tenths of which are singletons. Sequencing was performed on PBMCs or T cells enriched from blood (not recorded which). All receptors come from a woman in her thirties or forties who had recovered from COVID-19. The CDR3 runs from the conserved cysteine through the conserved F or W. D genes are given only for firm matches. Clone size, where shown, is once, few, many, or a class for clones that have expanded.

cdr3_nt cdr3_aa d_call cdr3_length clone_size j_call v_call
TGCAGCGTTAGTTGGGCCATACGATCCTACGAGCAGTACTTC CSVSWAIRSYEQYF . 14 . TRBJ2-7 TRBV29-1
TGTGCCAGCAGCTTACTTACTAGCGGGAACACCGGGGAGCTGTTTTTT CASSLLTSGNTGELFF TRBD2 16 . TRBJ2-2 TRBV7-2
TGTGCCAGCAGCGTAGCTGACCCCAGGGGAGGGAACTATGGCTACACCTTC CASSVADPRGGNYGYTF . 17 . TRBJ1-2 TRBV9
TGTGCCAGCAGCTTAAGGATCGGGTGGAATCTAGCCAAAAACATTCAGTACTTC CASSLRIGWNLAKNIQYF . 18 . TRBJ2-4 TRBV13
TGTGCCAGCAGTCCTGGGCCGACCCAAGAGACCCAGTACTTC CASSPGPTQETQYF . 14 . TRBJ2-5 TRBV9
TGCGCCAGCAGCCTATGGGGACAGGCAGACACTGAAGCTTTCTTT CASSLWGQADTEAFF TRBD1 15 . TRBJ1-1 TRBV5-1
TGCGCCAGCAGCTTGGAGGGGGCCCCCTTTAACAATGAGCAGTTCTTC CASSLEGAPFNNEQFF TRBD1 16 few TRBJ2-1 TRBV5-1
TGTGCCAGCAGCCCTCTTGGGGGAGGCACCTATAATTCACCCCTCCACTTT CASSPLGGGTYNSPLHF . 17 . TRBJ1-6 TRBV4-2
TGTGCCAGCAGCGTAGGGGTGGGACAGGGCTATGGCTACACCTTC CASSVGVGQGYGYTF TRBD1 15 . TRBJ1-2 TRBV9
TGCGCCAGCAGCTGGGGAGGGGGAAATAATTCACCCCTCCACTTT CASSWGGGNNSPLHF . 15 . TRBJ1-6 TRBV5-1